Following are 8 T cell receptor beta chains from one sample sequenced in a study of shared clonotypes between healthy human individuals. The table came from immunoSEQ multiplex PCR; TCRdb's copy has only in-frame clones and leaves some out. Of about 480,000 clones listed, about four fifths were seen once; the top ten hold roughly 13%. The sequenced sample consisted of PBMCs. The receptors were gathered from a middle-aged woman in good health. Some clones in this sample may be carry-over from other donors' samples.

V usage is TRBV4-1 and J usage is TRBJ2-7; D is perhaps TRBD1 (6 bases). V lost 4 bases and J 2 bases, leaving 21 bases between the germline ends. The CDR3 has 17 amino acids. CDR1 is MGHRA, CDR2 YSYEKL, per germline. Here the CDR3 reads CASSRFARGFTPYEQYF. DNA for the CDR3: TGCGCCAGCAGCCGTTTTGCCAGGGGATTTACCCCCTACGAGCAGTACTTC.

There are a few counts of this clone. This chain connects TRBV6-5 to TRBJ1-3, with D unclear. This CDR3 is built from 14 residues. Germline CDR1 reads MNHEY; CDR2 reads SVGAGI. The V gene lost 6 bases and the J gene lost 8 bases, with 17 bases spanning the gap. The CDR3 region is CASSPLRLADTIYF. DNA of the CDR3: TGTGCCAGCAGCCCCCTCCGTTTGGCCGACACCATATATTTT.

The CDR3, as DNA: TGTGCCACCCAGAGGGGTGGGGAGACCCAGTACTTC. This encodes CATQRGGETQYF. The rearrangement uses TRBV10-3 and TRBJ2-5; D could derive from TRBD1 or TRBD2 (5 bases each). The CDR3 runs 12 residues. CDR1 is ENHRY and CDR2 is SYGVKD in the germline V gene. With 10 bases removed from V and 5 bases from J, the gap between germline ends came to 14 bases.

V usage is TRBV18 and J usage is TRBJ2-1, with TRBD2 identical over 7 bases. The V and J ends lost 2 bases and 6 bases, in that order; junction bases with no gene match: 7. The CDR3 covers 15 residues. Germline assignment: CDR1 KGHSH and CDR2 LQKENI. Here the CDR3 DNA reads TGTGCCAGCTCACCAAGTGCTAGCGGAACCAATGAGCAGTTCTTC. Translating gives CASSPSASGTNEQFF.

This chain links TRBV6-1 with TRBJ2-7; 10 bases are a match to TRBD2. V shed 7 bases and J 3 bases; nucleotides not matched to a gene: 9. CDR1 is MNHNS and CDR2 is SASEGT in the germline V gene. The CDR3 is 15 amino acids. The CDR3 DNA sequence: TGTGCCAGCAAGACCGGGACTAGCGTAAACTACGAGCAGTACTTC. Protein: CASKTGTSVNYEQYF.

This chain connects TRBV28 to TRBJ2-4, with D maybe TRBD1 (6 bases). CDR1 is MDHEN, CDR2 SYDVKM, per germline. The CDR3 contains 18 residues. Trimming removed 3 bases at V and 1 base at J, with 19 bases between. This CDR3 is CASSLTTGIAVAKNIQYF. For the CDR3, the DNA is TGTGCCAGCAGTTTGACCACAGGGATTGCGGTGGCCAAAAACATTCAGTACTTC.

The chain links TRBV27 to TRBJ1-2; D call uncertain. The CDR3 sequence is 13 residues long. The V gene lost 3 bases and the J gene lost 3 bases, with 8 bases spanning the gap. Germline V CDR1 and CDR2: MNHEY, SMNVEV (reference sequence). The CDR3 sequence: CASSFGVDYGYTF. In DNA, the CDR3 is TGTGCCAGCAGTTTCGGGGTCGACTATGGCTACACCTTC.

The chain uses TRBV29-1 and TRBJ1-1; TRBD1 is a possible D gene (6 bases). CDR1 is SQVTM and CDR2 is ANQGSEA in the germline V gene. The CDR3 runs 14 residues. With 7 bases removed from V and 8 bases from J, the gap between germline ends came to 23 bases. CDR3 sequence (DNA): TGCAGCGGGGGAGTGGGTCGGCAGGGGAGCGAAGCTTTCTTT. It yields the protein CSGGVGRQGSEAFF.